The 17 T cell receptor beta chains in this list originate from one sample, sequenced in a study of cytomegalovirus exposure and HLA in healthy donors (dated by TCRdb to the late 2010s). Library preparation used the immunoSEQ multiplex PCR assay. For the multiplex PCR, a mixture combining 60 forward primers for TCR Vbeta segments and 13 reverse primers for TCR Jbeta segments was used. Imported from immuneACCESS, the table was reduced by TCRdb to in-frame sequences with V and J called. These copies leave out some clones; in studies compared against another copy, an unresolved V gene accounts for under half, and the cause of the remainder is not known. The sample table lists over 100,000 clones, about 74% of them with a count of one. 6% to 8% of the sample goes to the ten largest clones. Sequenced sample: PBMCs. The receptors were gathered from a male donor in good health and CMV-seronegative.

This clone was found a few times. CDR3 DNA sequence: TGTGCCAGCAGCCCCAATCGGGGACAGAACACCGGGGAGCTGTTTTTT. Its translation: CASSPNRGQNTGELFF. The chain employs TRBV5-8 and TRBJ2-2; maybe TRBD1 (6 bases). This CDR3 has 16 amino acids. With 4 bases removed from V and 1 base from J, the gap between germline ends came to 14 bases. Germline loops: CDR1 SGHTS, CDR2 YDEGEE.

As regards this clone: Because the CDR3's place on the DNA is in doubt, the DNA is left out and the CDR3 is given as listed by TCRdb. This chain connects TRBV28 to TRBJ1-2. With termini counted, the CDR3 has 17 amino acids. CDR1 and CDR2 from the germline V gene are MDHEN and SYDVKM. The CDR3 loop is CASSSSGGRRSNYGYTF.

The chain uses TRBV10-3 and TRBJ2-7; 7 nucleotides line up with TRBD2. V shed 8 bases and J 7 bases; nucleotides not matched to a gene: 14. Germline CDR1 ENHRY, CDR2 SYGVKD. This CDR3 spans 14 amino acids. The CDR3 sequence: CAIWEGGTSWEQYF. In nucleotides, the CDR3 is TGTGCCATCTGGGAGGGTGGTACCTCTTGGGAGCAGTACTTC.

This chain uses TRBV5-4 with TRBJ2-5; 11 bases are a match to TRBD2. Germline CDR1 and CDR2: SGHNT and YYREEE (reference sequence). There are 16 residues in the CDR3. Unmatched junction bases numbered 8, after V lost 4 bases and J lost 3 bases. For the CDR3, the DNA is TGTGCCAGCAGCCTGGGGACTAGCGGAGGGAAAGAGACCCAGTACTTC. It encodes CASSLGTSGGKETQYF.

V gene TRBV29-1 combines with J gene TRBJ1-2, with a weak D call TRBD1 (5 bases). V gave up 6 bases and J gave up 4 bases, with 12 bases separating them. The CDR3 is 12 amino acids. Looked up from germline, CDR1 is SQVTM and CDR2 is ANQGSEA. DNA of the CDR3: TGCAGCGTCTTTGACAGCAGCTATGGCTACACCTTC. This codes for CSVFDSSYGYTF.

V and J are TRBV7-9 and TRBJ2-7; TRBD1 matches at 9 bases. J gave up 5 bases and V 6 bases, and 11 bases lay outside the gene matches. The CDR3 sequence is 15 residues long. Germline values: CDR1 SEHNR, CDR2 FQNEAQ (reference sequence). The CDR3 nucleotides are TGTGCCAGCAGGGATGGGGGACAGGGAAGCGACGAGCAGTACTTC. It translates to CASRDGGQGSDEQYF.

The genes are TRBV11-2 and TRBJ2-1; 10 positions agree with TRBD1. CDR3 length: 15 amino acids. Per the germline V gene, CDR1 is SGHAT and CDR2 is FQNNGV. With 1 base clipped from V and 5 bases from J, the junction kept 2 bases outside the gene matches. CDR3 nucleotide sequence: TGTGCCAGCAGCTTAGGGACAGGGGGTAACAATGAGCAGTTCTTC. It codes for CASSLGTGGNNEQFF.

This clone was counted only a few times. The chain joins TRBV28 to TRBJ1-1, with D perhaps TRBD1 (6 bases). The germline gives CDR1 MDHEN, CDR2 SYDVKM. The CDR3 runs 17 residues. V lost 3 bases, J lost 1 base, and 18 bases lay in between. CDR3 sequence (DNA): TGTGCCAGCAGTTTTCCCTCCCTACGGGGACAGAACACTGAAGCTTTCTTT. Protein product: CASSFPSLRGQNTEAFF.

The chain couples TRBV9 to TRBJ2-7; 8 bases match TRBD2. CDR1 is SGDLS, CDR2 YYNGEE, per germline. The V gene end was trimmed by 3 bases and the J gene end by 4 bases; junction bases not matched to a gene: 6. The CDR3 length is 14 residues. CDR3 loop: CASSATSGGYEQYF. CDR3 DNA sequence: TGTGCCAGCAGCGCTACTAGCGGAGGGTACGAGCAGTACTTC.

The gene calls are TRBV9 and TRBJ2-3; D is unclear. The CDR3 is made up of 16 amino acids. The germline V and J ends were trimmed by 4 bases and 4 bases, with 19 bases remaining between them. Germline V gene sequence: CDR1 SGDLS, CDR2 YYNGEE. The CDR3 DNA reads TGTGCCAGCAGCACTCAAGGAGTAAGAATCCCAGATACGCAGTATTTT. Translating gives CASSTQGVRIPDTQYF.

This sequence joins TRBV5-1 and TRBJ2-4, with a possible D match to TRBD2 (6 bases). CDR1 and CDR2 from the germline V gene are SGHRS and YFSETQ. V was shortened by 0 bases and J by 0 bases, with 7 bases between the two germline ends. The length of the CDR3 is 15 residues. DNA for the CDR3: TGCGCCAGCAGCTTGGGGAGGGTAGCCAAAAACATTCAGTACTTC. The encoded protein is CASSLGRVAKNIQYF.

The rearrangement uses TRBV29-1 and TRBJ2-1, with 7 bases aligning to TRBD1. From germline, CDR1 is SQVTM and CDR2 ANQGSEA. This CDR3 is 15 amino acids long. V trimming: 3 bases; J trimming: 6 bases; junction bases outside the gene matches: 11. The CDR3 sequence: CSVEGVVGTVNEQFF. DNA for the CDR3: TGCAGCGTTGAGGGTGTGGTCGGGACAGTCAATGAGCAGTTCTTC.

The DNA for the CDR3 is TGTGCCAGCAGTTTTTCAGGGCCTCCTCCCCCCCTTTACGAGCAGTACTTC. It translates to CASSFSGPPPPLYEQYF. The chain uses TRBV27 and TRBJ2-7, with D possibly TRBD1 on 5 matching bases. The CDR3 extends over 17 amino acids. The germline CDR1 and CDR2 sequences are MNHEY and SMNVEV (reference sequence). Trimming removed 3 bases from V and 4 bases from J, with 22 bases in between.

This chain links TRBV7-2 with TRBJ1-2; the D gene is possibly TRBD1 (5 bases). The germline V gene encodes CDR1 SGHTA and CDR2 FQGNSA. This CDR3 is 16 amino acids long. The ends were cut back, 4 bases at V and 5 bases at J, with 20 bases in the middle. The chain's CDR3 is CASSYSVGGGGYGYTF. The CDR3 DNA reads TGTGCCAGCAGCTACTCCGTTGGGGGAGGTGGTTATGGCTACACCTTC.

Worth noting for this clone: One end of the junction does not line up with germline, which may come from a read error. The chain couples TRBV7-9 to TRBJ2-5; the match to TRBD1 covers 9 bases. The CDR3 has 16 residues. Per germline, CDR1 SEHNR and CDR2 FQNEAQ (reference sequence). The CDR3 loop reads CSSSSGTGFEQETQYF. In DNA, the CDR3 is TGTTCCAGCAGCTCCGGGACAGGGTTTGAACAAGAGACCCAGTACTTC.

The rearrangement uses TRBV27 and TRBJ2-1; 8 bases agree with TRBD2. Germline V CDR1 and CDR2: MNHEY, SMNVEV (reference sequence). Trimming at V came to 6 bases and at J to 1 base, leaving 11 bases not matched to a gene. This CDR3 spans 17 amino acids. CDR3 coding DNA: TGTGCCAGCAGCCCGAGGGGGGCGGGAGGTTCCTACAATGAGCAGTTCTTC. It is translated as CASSPRGAGGSYNEQFF.

V usage is TRBV9 and J usage is TRBJ2-3, with 11 positions matching TRBD2. Looked up from germline, CDR1 is SGDLS and CDR2 is YYNGEE. The CDR3 sequence is 17 residues long. The V gene end was trimmed by 1 base and the J gene end by 2 bases; junction bases not matched to a gene: 6. The CDR3 sequence is CASSVPLAGGPTDTQYF. As DNA, the CDR3 is TGTGCCAGCAGCGTACCATTAGCGGGAGGGCCCACAGATACGCAGTATTTT. The variable domain in full, completed from reference TRBV9 and TRBJ2-3, reads DSGVTQTPKHLITATGQRVTLRCSPRSGDLSVYWYQQSLDQGLQFLIQYYNGEERAKGNILERFSAQQFPDLHSELNLSSLELGDSALYFCASSVPLAGGPTDTQYFGPGTRLTVL.